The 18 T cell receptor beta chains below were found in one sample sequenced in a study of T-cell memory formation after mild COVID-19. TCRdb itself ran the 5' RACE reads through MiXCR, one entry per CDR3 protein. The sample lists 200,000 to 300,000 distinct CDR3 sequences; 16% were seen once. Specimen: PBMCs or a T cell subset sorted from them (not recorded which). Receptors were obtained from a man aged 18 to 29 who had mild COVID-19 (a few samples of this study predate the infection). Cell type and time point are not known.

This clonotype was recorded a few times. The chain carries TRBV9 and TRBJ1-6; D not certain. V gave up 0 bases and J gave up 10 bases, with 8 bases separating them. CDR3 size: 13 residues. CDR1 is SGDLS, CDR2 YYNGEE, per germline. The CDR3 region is CASSVASSSPLHF. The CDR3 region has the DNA TGTGCCAGCAGCGTAGCTTCTAGCTCACCCCTCCACTTT.

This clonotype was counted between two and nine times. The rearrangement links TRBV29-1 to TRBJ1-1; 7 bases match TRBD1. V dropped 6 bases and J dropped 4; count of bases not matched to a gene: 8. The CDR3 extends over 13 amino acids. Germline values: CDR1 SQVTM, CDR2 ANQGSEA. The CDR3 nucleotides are TGCAGCGTAGACAGGGCTGGGGGCACTGAAGCTTTCTTT. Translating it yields CSVDRAGGTEAFF.

The CDR3 here is CASSFMAPDTQYF. Here the CDR3 DNA reads TGTGCCAGCAGTTTTATGGCCCCAGATACGCAGTATTTT. This chain connects TRBV27 to TRBJ2-3; D ambiguous. The V end was cut by 3 bases, the J end by 4 bases, with 8 bases between. Germline V gives CDR1 MNHEY, CDR2 SMNVEV (reference sequence). The CDR3 is 13 amino acids.

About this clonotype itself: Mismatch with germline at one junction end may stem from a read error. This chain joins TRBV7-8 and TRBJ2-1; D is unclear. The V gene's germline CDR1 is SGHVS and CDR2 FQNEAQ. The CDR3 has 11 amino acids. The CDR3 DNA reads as TGTGACAGCAGCCCCGGTGTTGCAGTGTTCTTC. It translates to CDSSPGVAVFF.

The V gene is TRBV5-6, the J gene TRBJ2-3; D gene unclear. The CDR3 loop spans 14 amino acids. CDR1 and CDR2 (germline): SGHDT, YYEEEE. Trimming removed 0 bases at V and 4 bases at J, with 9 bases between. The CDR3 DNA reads TGTGCCAGCAGCTTGGCGGGTAGGGCAGATACGCAGTATTTT. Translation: CASSLAGRADTQYF.

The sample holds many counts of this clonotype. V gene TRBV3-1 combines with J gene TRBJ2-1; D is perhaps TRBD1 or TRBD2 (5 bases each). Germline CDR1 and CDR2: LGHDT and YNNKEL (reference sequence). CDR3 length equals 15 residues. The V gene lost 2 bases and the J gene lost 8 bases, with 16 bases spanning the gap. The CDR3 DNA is TGTGCCAGCAGCCAATTAACAGGTGGACTCGATGAGCAGTTCTTC. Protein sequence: CASSQLTGGLDEQFF.

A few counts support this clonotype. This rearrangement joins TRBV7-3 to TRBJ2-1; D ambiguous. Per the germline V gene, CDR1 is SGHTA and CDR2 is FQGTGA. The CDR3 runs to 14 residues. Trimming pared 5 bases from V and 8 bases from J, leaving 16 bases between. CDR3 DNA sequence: TGTGCCAGCAGCCCCGCCTGGGGTATGGATGAGCAGTTCTTC. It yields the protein CASSPAWGMDEQFF.

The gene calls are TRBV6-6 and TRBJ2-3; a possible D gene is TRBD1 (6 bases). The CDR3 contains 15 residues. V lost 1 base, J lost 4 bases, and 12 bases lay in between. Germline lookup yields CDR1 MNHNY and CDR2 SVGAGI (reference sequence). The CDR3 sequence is CASSYLQGRADTQYF. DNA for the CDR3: TGTGCCAGCAGTTACTTACAGGGAAGGGCAGATACGCAGTATTTT.

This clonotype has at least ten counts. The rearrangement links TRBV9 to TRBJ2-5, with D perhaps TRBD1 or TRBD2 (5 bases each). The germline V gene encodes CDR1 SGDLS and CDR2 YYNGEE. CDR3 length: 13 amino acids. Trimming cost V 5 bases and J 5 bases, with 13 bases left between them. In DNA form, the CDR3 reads TGTGCCAGCAGTCCCGGGACCACGGAGACCCAGTACTTC. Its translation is CASSPGTTETQYF.

The CDR3 coding sequence is TGTGCCAGTTGGTCCGGTCGAGGAGATCAGCCCCAGCATTTT. As protein: CASWSGRGDQPQHF. V gene TRBV28 combines with J gene TRBJ1-5, with unresolved D. The germline V gene encodes CDR1 MDHEN and CDR2 SYDVKM. The CDR3 is 14 amino acids. Trimming removed 9 bases at V and 5 bases at J, with 17 bases between.

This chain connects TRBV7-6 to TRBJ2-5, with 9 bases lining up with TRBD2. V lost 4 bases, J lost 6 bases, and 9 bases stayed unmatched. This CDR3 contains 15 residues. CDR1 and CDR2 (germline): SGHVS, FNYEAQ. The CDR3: CASSSRTSVGKTQYF. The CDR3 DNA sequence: TGTGCCAGCAGCTCCCGGACTAGCGTGGGAAAGACCCAGTACTTC.

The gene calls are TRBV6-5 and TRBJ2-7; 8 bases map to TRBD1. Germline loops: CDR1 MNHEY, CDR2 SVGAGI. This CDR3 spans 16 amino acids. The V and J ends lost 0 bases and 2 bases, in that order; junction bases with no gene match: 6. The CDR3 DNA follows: TGTGCCAGCAGTTACTCTCATCTGACAGGGGCCTACGAGCAGTACTTC. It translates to CASSYSHLTGAYEQYF.

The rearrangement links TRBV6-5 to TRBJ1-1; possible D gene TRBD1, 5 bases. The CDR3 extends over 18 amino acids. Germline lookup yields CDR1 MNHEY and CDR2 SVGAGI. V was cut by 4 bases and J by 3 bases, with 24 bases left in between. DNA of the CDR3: TGTGCCAGCAGTTTTGGCCCCCAGAGGGGACGGGGGGACACTGAAGCTTTCTTT. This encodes CASSFGPQRGRGDTEAFF.

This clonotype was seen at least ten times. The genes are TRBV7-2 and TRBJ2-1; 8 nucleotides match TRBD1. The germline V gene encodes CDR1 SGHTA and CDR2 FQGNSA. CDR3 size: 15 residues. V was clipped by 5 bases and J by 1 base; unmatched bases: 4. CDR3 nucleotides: TGTGCCAGCAGCCCGAGGACAGGGTCCTACAATGAGCAGTTCTTC. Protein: CASSPRTGSYNEQFF.

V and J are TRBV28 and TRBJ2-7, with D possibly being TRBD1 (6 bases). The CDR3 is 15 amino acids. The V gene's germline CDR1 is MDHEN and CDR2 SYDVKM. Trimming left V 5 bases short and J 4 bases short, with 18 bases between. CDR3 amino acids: CASSLGGQPFYEQYV. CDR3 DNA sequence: TGTGCCAGCAGTCTAGGCGGACAGCCATTTTACGAGCAGTACGTC.

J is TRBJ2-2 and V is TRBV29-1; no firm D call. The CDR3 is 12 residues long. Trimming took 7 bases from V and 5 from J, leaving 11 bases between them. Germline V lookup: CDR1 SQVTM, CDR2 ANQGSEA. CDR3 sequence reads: CSADTYTGELFF. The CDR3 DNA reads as TGCAGCGCTGACACTTATACCGGGGAGCTGTTTTTT.

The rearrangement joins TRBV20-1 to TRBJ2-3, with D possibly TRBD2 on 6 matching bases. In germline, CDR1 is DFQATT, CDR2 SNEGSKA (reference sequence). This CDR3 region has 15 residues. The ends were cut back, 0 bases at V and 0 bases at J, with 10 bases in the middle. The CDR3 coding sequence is TGCAGTGCTAGAGATGCGGGGACTAGCACAGATACGCAGTATTTT. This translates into CSARDAGTSTDTQYF.

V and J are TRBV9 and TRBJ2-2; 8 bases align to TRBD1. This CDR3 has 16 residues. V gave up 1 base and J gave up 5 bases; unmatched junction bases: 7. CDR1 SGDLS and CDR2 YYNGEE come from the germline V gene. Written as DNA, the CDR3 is TGTGCCAGCAGCGTACGTAGGCAGGGGGCTACCGGGGAGCTGTTTTTT. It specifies CASSVRRQGATGELFF.